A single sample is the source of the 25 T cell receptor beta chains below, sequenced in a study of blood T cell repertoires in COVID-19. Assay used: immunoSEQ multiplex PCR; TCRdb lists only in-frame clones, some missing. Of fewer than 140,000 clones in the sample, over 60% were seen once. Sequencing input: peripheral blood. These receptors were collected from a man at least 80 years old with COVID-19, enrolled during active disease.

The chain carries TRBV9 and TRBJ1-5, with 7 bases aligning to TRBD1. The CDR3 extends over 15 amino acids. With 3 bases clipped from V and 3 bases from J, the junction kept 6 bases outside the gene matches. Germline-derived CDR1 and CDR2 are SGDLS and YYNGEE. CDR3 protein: CASSASGQPNQPQHF. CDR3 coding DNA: TGTGCCAGCAGCGCCTCGGGACAGCCCAATCAGCCCCAGCATTTT.

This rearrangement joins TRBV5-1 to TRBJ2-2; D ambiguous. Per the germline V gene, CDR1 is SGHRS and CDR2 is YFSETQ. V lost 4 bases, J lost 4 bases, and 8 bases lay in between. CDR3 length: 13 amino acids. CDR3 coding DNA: TGCGCCAGCAGCCCCCCAGGCACCGGGGAGCTGTTTTTT. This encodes CASSPPGTGELFF.

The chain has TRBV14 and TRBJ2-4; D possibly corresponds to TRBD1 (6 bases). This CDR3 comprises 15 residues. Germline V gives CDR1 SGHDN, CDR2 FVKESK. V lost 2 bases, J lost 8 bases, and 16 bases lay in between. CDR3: CASSQRGTGMYIQYF. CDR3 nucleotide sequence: TGTGCCAGCAGCCAAAGGGGGACCGGGATGTACATTCAGTACTTC.

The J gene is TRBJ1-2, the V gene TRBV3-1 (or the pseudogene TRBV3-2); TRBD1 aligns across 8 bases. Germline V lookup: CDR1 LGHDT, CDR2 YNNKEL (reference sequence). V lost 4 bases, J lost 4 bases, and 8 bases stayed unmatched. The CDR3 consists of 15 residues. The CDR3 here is CASSPLDRAGYGYTF. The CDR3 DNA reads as TGTGCCAGCAGCCCCCTGGACAGGGCGGGCTATGGCTACACCTTC.

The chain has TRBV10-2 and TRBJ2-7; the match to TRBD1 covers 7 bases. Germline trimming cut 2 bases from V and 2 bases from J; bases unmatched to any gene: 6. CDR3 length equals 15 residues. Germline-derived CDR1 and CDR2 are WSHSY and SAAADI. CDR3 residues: CASSEPRQGTYEQYF. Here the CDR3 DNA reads TGCGCCAGCAGTGAGCCCCGACAGGGAACCTACGAGCAGTACTTC.

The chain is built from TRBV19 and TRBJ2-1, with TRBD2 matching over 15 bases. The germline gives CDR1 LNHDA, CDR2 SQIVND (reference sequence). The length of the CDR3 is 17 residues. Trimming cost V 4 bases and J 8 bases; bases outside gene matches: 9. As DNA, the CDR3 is TGTGCCAGTAGTACCCCGGGACTAGCGGGAGGTCCCGATGAGCAGTTCTTC. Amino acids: CASSTPGLAGGPDEQFF.

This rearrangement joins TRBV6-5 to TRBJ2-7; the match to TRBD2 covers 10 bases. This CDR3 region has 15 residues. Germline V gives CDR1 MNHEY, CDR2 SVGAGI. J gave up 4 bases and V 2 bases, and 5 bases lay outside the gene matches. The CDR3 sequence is CASSYRTSGQYEQYF. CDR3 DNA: TGTGCCAGCAGTTACCGGACTAGCGGACAGTACGAGCAGTACTTC.

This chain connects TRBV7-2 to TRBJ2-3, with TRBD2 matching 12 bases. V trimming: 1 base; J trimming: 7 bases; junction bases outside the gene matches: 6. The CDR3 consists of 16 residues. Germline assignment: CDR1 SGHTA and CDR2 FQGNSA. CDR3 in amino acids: CASSLGTSGTGYTQYF. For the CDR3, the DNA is TGTGCCAGCAGCTTAGGGACTAGCGGGACAGGATATACGCAGTATTTT.

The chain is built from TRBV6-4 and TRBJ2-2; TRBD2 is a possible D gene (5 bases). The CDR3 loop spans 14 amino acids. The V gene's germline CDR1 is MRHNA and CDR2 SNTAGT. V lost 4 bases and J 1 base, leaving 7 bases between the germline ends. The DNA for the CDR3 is TGTGCCAGCAGTGCTGAGGGGAACACCGGGGAGCTGTTTTTT. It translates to CASSAEGNTGELFF.

The CDR3 DNA reads TGTGCCAGCAGTGAATGGGGTGGCCGCGGGAGGAACACTGAAGCTTTCTTT. It yields the protein CASSEWGGRGRNTEAFF. The chain combines TRBV6-1 with TRBJ1-1; D is unresolved. The CDR3 length is 17 residues. Trimming cost V 2 bases and J 1 base, with 17 bases left between them. Germline assignment: CDR1 MNHNS and CDR2 SASEGT.

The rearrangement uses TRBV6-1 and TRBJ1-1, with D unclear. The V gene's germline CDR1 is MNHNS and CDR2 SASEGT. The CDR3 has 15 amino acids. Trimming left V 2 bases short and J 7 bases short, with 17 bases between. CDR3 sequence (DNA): TGTGCCAGCAGTGAACCCGGTCGGGTGCTGGGTGAAGCTTTCTTT. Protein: CASSEPGRVLGEAFF.

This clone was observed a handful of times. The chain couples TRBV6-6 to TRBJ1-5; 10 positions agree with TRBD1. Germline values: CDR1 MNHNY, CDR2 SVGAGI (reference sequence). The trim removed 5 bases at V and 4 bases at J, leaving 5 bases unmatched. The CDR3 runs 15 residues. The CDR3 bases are TGTGCCAGCAGTCCCGGGGACAGGGGAAATCAGCCCCAGCATTTT. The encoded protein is CASSPGDRGNQPQHF.

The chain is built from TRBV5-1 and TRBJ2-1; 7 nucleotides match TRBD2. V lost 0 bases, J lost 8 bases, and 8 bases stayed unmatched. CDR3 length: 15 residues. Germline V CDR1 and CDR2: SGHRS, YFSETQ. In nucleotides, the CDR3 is TGCGCCAGCAGCTTGGGGGCGGGAGCCCGGGATGAGCAGTTCTTC. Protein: CASSLGAGARDEQFF.

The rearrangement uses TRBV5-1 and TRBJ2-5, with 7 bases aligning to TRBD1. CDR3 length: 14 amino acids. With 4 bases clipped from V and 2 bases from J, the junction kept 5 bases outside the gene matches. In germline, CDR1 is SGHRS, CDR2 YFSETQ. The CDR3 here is CASSGAGGQETQYF. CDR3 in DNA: TGCGCCAGCAGCGGCGCAGGGGGTCAAGAGACCCAGTACTTC. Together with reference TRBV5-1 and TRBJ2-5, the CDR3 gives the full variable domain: KAGVTQTPRYLIKTRGQQVTLSCSPISGHRSVSWYQQTPGQGLQFLFEYFSETQRNKGNFPGRFSGRQFSNSRSEMNVSTLELGDSALYLCASSGAGGQETQYFGPGTRLLVL.

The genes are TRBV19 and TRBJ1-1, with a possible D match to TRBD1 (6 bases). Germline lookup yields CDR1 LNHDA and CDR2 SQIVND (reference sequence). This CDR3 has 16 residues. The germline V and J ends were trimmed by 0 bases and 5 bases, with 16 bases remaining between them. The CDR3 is CASSIDLGRGDTEAFF. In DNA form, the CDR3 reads TGTGCCAGTAGTATAGATCTGGGCAGGGGAGATACTGAAGCTTTCTTT.

The CDR3 protein is CAWTVGKGQPQHF. CDR3 nucleotides: TGTGCCTGGACCGTAGGGAAGGGGCAGCCCCAGCATTTT. This chain uses TRBV30 with TRBJ1-5, with D possibly TRBD1 on 5 matching bases. CDR1 and CDR2 (germline): GTSNPN, SVGIG (reference sequence). The CDR3 has 13 amino acids. V was trimmed by 4 bases and J by 7 bases, leaving 14 bases between them.

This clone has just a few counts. CDR3 nucleotide sequence: TGTGCCTGGAGTCTAGGACTAGCGGGACACAATGAGCAGTTCTTC. This encodes CAWSLGLAGHNEQFF. The chain carries TRBV30 and TRBJ2-1, with 12 bases that match TRBD2. V lost 2 bases to trimming and J lost 5 bases; unmatched junction nucleotides: 4. There are 15 residues in the CDR3. The germline gives CDR1 GTSNPN, CDR2 SVGIG (reference sequence).

CDR3 protein: CASSPTGVGGTQYF. CDR3 nucleotide sequence: TGTGCCAGCAGCCCGACAGGGGTCGGGGGGACCCAGTACTTC. The chain joins TRBV7-9 to TRBJ2-5; 8 positions agree with TRBD1. The CDR3 consists of 14 residues. Germline CDR1 SEHNR, CDR2 FQNEAQ (reference sequence). V gave up 5 bases and J gave up 7 bases; unmatched junction bases: 9.

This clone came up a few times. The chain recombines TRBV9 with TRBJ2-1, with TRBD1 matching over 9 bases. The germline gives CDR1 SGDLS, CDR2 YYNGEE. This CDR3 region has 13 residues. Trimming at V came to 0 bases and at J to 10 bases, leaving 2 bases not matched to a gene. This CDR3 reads CASSVGGTGEQFF. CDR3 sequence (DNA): TGTGCCAGCAGCGTAGGGGGGACAGGGGAGCAGTTCTTC.

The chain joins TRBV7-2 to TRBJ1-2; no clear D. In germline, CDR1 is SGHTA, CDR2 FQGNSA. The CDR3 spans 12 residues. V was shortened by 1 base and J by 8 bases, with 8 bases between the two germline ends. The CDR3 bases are TGTGCCAGCAGCTTAGTCGGACTAGGCTACACCTTC. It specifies CASSLVGLGYTF.

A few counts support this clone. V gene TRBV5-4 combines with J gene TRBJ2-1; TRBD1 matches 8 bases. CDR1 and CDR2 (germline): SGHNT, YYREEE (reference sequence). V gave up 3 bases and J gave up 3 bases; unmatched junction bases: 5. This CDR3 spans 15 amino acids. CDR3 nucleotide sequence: TGTGCCAGCAGCTCGGGACAGGCCAACTACAATGAGCAGTTCTTC. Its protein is CASSSGQANYNEQFF.

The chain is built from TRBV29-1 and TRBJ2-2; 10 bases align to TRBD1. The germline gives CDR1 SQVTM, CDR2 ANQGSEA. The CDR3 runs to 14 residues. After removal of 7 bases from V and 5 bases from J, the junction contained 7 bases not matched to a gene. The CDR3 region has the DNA TGCAGCGCTCAAAGGGACAGGGGTACCGGGGAGCTGTTTTTT. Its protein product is CSAQRDRGTGELFF.

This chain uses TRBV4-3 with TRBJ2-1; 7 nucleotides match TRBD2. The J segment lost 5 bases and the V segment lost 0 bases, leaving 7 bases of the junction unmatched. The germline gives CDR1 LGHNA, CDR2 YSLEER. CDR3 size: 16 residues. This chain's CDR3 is CASSQDPGRPHNEQFF. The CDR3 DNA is TGCGCCAGCAGCCAAGATCCCGGGAGGCCCCACAATGAGCAGTTCTTC.

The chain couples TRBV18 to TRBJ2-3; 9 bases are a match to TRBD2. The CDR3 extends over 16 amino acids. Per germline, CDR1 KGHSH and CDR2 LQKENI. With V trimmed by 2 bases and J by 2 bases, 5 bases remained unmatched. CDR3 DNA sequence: TGTGCCAGCTCACCAGCGGGGGGGCCTAACACAGATACGCAGTATTTT. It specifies CASSPAGGPNTDTQYF.

CDR3 protein: CASTGWGGNQPQHF. CDR3 sequence (DNA): TGTGCCAGCACGGGATGGGGTGGCAATCAGCCCCAGCATTTT. The J gene is TRBJ1-5, the V gene TRBV2; D call uncertain. CDR1 is SNHLY and CDR2 is FYNNEI in the germline V gene. V lost 7 bases and J 2 bases, leaving 12 bases between the germline ends. The CDR3 has 14 amino acids.